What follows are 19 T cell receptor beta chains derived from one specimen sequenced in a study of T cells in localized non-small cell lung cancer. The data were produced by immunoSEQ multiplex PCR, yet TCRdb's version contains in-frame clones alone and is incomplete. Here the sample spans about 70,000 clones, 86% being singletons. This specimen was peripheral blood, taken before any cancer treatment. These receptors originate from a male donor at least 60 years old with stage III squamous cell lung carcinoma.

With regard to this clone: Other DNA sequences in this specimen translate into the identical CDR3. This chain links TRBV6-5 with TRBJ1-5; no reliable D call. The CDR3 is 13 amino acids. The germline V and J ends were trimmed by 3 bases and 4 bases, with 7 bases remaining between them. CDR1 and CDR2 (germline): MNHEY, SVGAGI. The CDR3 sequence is CASSYGRNQPQHF. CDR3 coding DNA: TGTGCCAGCAGTTATGGGCGGAATCAGCCCCAGCATTTT.

The CDR3 protein is CASSPSTSGGGEQFF. The CDR3 region has the DNA TGCGCCAGCAGCCCCTCGACTAGCGGGGGGGGTGAGCAGTTCTTC. The gene calls are TRBV5-1 and TRBJ2-1; 14 nucleotides agree with TRBD2. Germline CDR1 and CDR2: SGHRS and YFSETQ. The CDR3 runs to 15 residues. Trimming removed 4 bases from V and 9 bases from J; junction bases left unmatched: 6.

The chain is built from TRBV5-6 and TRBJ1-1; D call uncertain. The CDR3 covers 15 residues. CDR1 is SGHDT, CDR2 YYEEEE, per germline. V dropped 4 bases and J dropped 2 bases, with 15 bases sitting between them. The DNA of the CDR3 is TGTGCCAGCAGCCCCCCTATCCTACAAAACACTGAAGCTTTCTTT. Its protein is CASSPPILQNTEAFF.

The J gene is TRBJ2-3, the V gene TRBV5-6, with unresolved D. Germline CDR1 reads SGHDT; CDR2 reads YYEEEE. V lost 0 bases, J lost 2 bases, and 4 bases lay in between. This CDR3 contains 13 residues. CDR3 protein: CASSLGSTDTQYF. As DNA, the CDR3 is TGTGCCAGCAGCTTGGGATCCACAGATACGCAGTATTTT.

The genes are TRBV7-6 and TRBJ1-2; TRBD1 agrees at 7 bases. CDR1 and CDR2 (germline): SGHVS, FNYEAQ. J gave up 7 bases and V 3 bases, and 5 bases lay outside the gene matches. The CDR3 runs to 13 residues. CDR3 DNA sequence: TGTGCCAGCAGCTTCGGTTACAGGGGTGGCTACACCTTC. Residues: CASSFGYRGGYTF.

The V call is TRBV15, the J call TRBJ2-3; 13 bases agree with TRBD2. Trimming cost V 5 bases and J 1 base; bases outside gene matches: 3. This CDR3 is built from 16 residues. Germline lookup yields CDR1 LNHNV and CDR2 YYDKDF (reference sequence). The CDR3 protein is CATSVGTSGGTDTQYF. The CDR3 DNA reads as TGTGCCACCAGCGTTGGGACTAGCGGGGGCACAGATACGCAGTATTTT. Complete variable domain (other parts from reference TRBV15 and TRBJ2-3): DAMVIQNPRYQVTQFGKPVTLSCSQTLNHNVMYWYQQKSSQAPKLLFHYYDKDFNNEADTPDNFQSRRPNTSFCFLDIRSPGLGDTAMYLCATSVGTSGGTDTQYFGPGTRLTVL.

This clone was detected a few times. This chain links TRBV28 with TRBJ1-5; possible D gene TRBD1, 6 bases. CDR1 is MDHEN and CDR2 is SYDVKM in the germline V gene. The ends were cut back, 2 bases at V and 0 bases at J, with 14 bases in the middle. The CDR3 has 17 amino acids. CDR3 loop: CASSLGGQRYSNQPQHF. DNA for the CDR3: TGTGCCAGCAGTTTAGGAGGACAGAGATATAGCAATCAGCCCCAGCATTTT.

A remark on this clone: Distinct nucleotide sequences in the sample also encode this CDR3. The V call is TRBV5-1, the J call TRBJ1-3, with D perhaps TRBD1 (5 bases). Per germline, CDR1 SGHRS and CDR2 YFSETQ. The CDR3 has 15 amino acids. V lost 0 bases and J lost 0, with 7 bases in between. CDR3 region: CASSLEGTSGNTIYF. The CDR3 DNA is TGCGCCAGCAGCTTGGAAGGGACCTCTGGAAACACCATATATTTT.

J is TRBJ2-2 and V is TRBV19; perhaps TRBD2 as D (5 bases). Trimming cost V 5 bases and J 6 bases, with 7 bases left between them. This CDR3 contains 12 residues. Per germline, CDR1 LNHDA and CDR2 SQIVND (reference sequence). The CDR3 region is CASSVEAGELFF. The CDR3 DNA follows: TGTGCCAGTAGTGTGGAGGCCGGGGAGCTGTTTTTT.

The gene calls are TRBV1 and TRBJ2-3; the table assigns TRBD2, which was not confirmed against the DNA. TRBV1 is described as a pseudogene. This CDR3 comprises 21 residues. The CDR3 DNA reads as TGCACCAGCAGCCAACCAACCCTCCAGACTAGCGGGGGCCCTAGCACAGATACGCAGTATTTT. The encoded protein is CTSSQPTLQTSGGPSTDTQYF.

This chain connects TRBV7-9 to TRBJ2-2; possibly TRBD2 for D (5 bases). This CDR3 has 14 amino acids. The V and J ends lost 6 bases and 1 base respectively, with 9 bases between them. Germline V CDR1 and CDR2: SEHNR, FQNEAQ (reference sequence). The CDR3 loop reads CASRSGMNTGELFF. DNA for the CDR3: TGTGCCAGCAGATCGGGGATGAACACCGGGGAGCTGTTTTTT.

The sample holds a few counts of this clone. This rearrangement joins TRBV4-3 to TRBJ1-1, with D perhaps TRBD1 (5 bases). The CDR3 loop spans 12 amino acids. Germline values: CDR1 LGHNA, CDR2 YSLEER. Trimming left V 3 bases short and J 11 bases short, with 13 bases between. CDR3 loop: CASSQGPEGAFF. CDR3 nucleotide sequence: TGCGCCAGCAGCCAGGGCCCCGAGGGGGCTTTCTTT.

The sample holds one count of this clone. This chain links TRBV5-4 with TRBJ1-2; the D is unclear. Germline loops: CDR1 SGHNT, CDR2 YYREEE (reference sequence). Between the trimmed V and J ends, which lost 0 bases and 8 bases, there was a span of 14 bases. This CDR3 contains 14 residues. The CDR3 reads CASSLAAVLGGYTF. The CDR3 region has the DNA TGTGCCAGCAGCTTGGCGGCAGTCCTCGGCGGCTACACCTTC.

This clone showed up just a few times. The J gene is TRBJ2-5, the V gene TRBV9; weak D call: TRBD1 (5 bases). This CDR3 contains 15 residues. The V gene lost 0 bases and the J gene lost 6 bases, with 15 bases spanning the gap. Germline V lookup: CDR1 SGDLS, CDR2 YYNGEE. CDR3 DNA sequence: TGTGCCAGCAGCGTAGACCCAGGGTTGAGAAAGACCCAGTACTTC. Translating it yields CASSVDPGLRKTQYF.

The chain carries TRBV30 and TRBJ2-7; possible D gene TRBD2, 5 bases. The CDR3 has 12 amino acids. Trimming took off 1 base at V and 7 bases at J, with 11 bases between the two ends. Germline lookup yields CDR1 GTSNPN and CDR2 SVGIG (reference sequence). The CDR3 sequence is CAWSEFWREQYF. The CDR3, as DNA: TGTGCCTGGAGTGAATTCTGGAGGGAGCAGTACTTC.

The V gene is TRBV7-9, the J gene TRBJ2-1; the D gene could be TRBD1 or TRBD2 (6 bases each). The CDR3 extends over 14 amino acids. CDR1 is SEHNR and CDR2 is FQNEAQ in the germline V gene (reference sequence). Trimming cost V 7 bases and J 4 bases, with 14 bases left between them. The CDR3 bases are TGTGCCAGCACCGGGGGCGGGCGTTACAATGAGCAGTTCTTC. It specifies CASTGGGRYNEQFF.

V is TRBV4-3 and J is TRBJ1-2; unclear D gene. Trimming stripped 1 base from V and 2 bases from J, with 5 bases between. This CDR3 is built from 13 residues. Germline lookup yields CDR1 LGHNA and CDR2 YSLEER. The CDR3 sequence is CASSQGENYGYTF. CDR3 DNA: TGCGCCAGCAGCCAAGGGGAGAACTATGGCTACACCTTC.

The CDR3 DNA follows: TGTGCCAGCAGCCTGAGGAGGGGAGCGGCCTACGAGCAGTACTTC. This encodes CASSLRRGAAYEQYF. This sequence joins TRBV13 and TRBJ2-7, with a possible D match to TRBD2 (6 bases). With 5 bases removed from V and 2 bases from J, the gap between germline ends came to 16 bases. CDR1 is PRHDT and CDR2 is FYEKMQ in the germline V gene (reference sequence). The CDR3 is 15 residues long.

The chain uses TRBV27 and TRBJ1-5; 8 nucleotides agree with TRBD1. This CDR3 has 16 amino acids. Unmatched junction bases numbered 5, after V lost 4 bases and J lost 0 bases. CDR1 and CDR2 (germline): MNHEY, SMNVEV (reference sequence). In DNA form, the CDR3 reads TGTGCCAGCAGTTGGGGGGGACAGGATAGCAATCAGCCCCAGCATTTT. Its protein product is CASSWGGQDSNQPQHF.